The 21 T cell receptor beta chains in this list originate from one sample, sequenced in a study of shared clonotypes between healthy human individuals. Profiled with immunoSEQ multiplex PCR; TCRdb holds only in-frame clones, not every one. Of 550,000 to 700,000 clones in the sample, around four fifths were seen once. Sequences were obtained from memory CD4+ T cells sorted from blood. Subset here: CD45RA-negative fraction. These receptors came from a woman aged 25 to 39 in good health.

V usage is TRBV6-5 and J usage is TRBJ2-1; possible D gene TRBD2, 7 bases. V gave up 4 bases and J gave up 4 bases, with 17 bases separating them. Per the germline V gene, CDR1 is MNHEY and CDR2 is SVGAGI. The CDR3 loop spans 16 amino acids. The CDR3 sequence is CASSFRGGSAYNEQFF. CDR3 DNA sequence: TGTGCCAGCAGTTTCAGGGGCGGGAGCGCTTACAATGAGCAGTTCTTC.

The J gene is TRBJ2-1, the V gene TRBV5-1; 7 bases match TRBD2. This CDR3 contains 14 residues. V shed 8 bases and J 4 bases; nucleotides not matched to a gene: 9. Germline assignment: CDR1 SGHRS and CDR2 YFSETQ. CDR3 sequence: CASGLAGEYNEQFF. The CDR3 coding sequence is TGCGCCAGTGGTCTGGCGGGAGAGTACAATGAGCAGTTCTTC.

The sample holds a few counts of this clone. The chain couples TRBV27 to TRBJ2-7; D possibly corresponds to TRBD2 (6 bases). Germline CDR1 reads MNHEY; CDR2 reads SMNVEV (reference sequence). V lost 2 bases and J 5 bases, leaving 22 bases between the germline ends. CDR3 length: 17 residues. The CDR3 DNA sequence: TGTGCCAGCAGTTTACGGGGGTTTACGGGTAGAAGGAACGAGCAGTACTTC. Amino acids: CASSLRGFTGRRNEQYF.

This clone was seen a single time. The chain links TRBV29-1 to TRBJ2-6, with TRBD1 matching 9 bases. CDR3 length equals 16 residues. Unmatched junction bases numbered 5, after V lost 4 bases and J lost 1 base. CDR1 is SQVTM, CDR2 ANQGSEA, per germline. CDR3 in amino acids: CSVGGTGSSGANVLTF. CDR3 nucleotides: TGCAGCGTTGGTGGGACAGGGAGTTCTGGGGCCAACGTCCTGACTTTC. Full variable domain (rest looked up from reference TRBV29-1 and TRBJ2-6): SAVISQKPSRDICQRGTSLTIQCQVDSQVTMMFWYRQQPGQSLTLIATANQGSEATYESGFVIDKFPISRPNLTFSTLTVSNMSPEDSSIYLCSVGGTGSSGANVLTFGAGSRLTVL.

The chain is built from TRBV18 and TRBJ1-1, with a weak D call TRBD1 (5 bases). V lost 6 bases, J lost 5 bases, and 10 bases lay in between. The germline V gene encodes CDR1 KGHSH and CDR2 LQKENI. This CDR3 region has 12 residues. The CDR3 reads CASSAGVTEAFF. The CDR3 nucleotides read TGTGCCAGCTCTGCGGGGGTGACTGAAGCTTTCTTT.

This clone is a singleton in its sample. The genes are TRBV30 and TRBJ2-2; D remains ambiguous. Germline CDR1 is GTSNPN and CDR2 is SVGIG (reference sequence). The CDR3 has 14 residues. V dropped 5 bases and J dropped 2 bases, with 12 bases sitting between them. The CDR3 here is CAWGHTINTGELFF. In nucleotides, the CDR3 is TGTGCCTGGGGGCACACGATAAACACCGGGGAGCTGTTTTTT.

This clone was picked up a small number of times. The DNA for the CDR3 is TGTGCCAGTAGTATAGCGGGACAGTTGAATCAGCCCCAGCATTTT. Translated, it gives CASSIAGQLNQPQHF. The V gene is TRBV19, the J gene TRBJ1-5; 7 bases map to TRBD1. CDR1 and CDR2 (germline): LNHDA, SQIVND (reference sequence). This CDR3 spans 15 amino acids. Trimming at V came to 1 base and at J to 4 bases, leaving 4 bases not matched to a gene.

V and J are TRBV4-2 and TRBJ2-7, with TRBD2 matching 10 bases. With V trimmed by 4 bases and J by 1 base, 4 bases remained unmatched. The germline V gene has CDR1 LGHNA and CDR2 YNFKEQ. This CDR3 comprises 15 residues. The CDR3 DNA is TGTGCCAGCAGCCCCGGACTAGCGGAGTCCTACGAGCAGTACTTC. It yields the protein CASSPGLAESYEQYF.

To note about this clone: The junction departs from germline at one end; a sequencing error may be responsible. This chain joins TRBV4-1 and TRBJ2-6; D is unclear. Per the germline V gene, CDR1 is MGHRA and CDR2 is YSYEKL. This CDR3 is built from 19 residues. The CDR3 loop is CASSKDLRVSRSGANVLTF. The CDR3 DNA follows: TGCGCCAGCAGCAAAGATCTACGGGTATCCCGCTCTGGGGCCAACGTCCTGACTTTC.

The CDR3 sequence is CASSLTSDRAKLFF. The CDR3 coding sequence is TGCGCCAGCAGCTTGACATCCGACAGGGCAAAACTGTTTTTT. The chain couples TRBV5-1 to TRBJ1-4; 7 bases are shared with TRBD1. The germline gives CDR1 SGHRS, CDR2 YFSETQ. The V gene end was trimmed by 1 base and the J gene end by 10 bases; junction bases not matched to a gene: 7. This CDR3 is built from 14 residues.

This clone has a count of ten or more. The J gene is TRBJ2-7, the V gene TRBV6-1; TRBD1 matches 10 bases. This CDR3 comprises 15 residues. V shed 7 bases, J shed 2 bases, and the junction held 8 bases outside the gene matches. The germline CDR1 and CDR2 sequences are MNHNS and SASEGT. The CDR3 DNA sequence: TGTGCCAGCACCCAAAGGGGGACAGGGGCCTACGAGCAGTACTTC. It specifies CASTQRGTGAYEQYF.

V usage is TRBV23-1 and J usage is TRBJ2-1, with TRBD1 matching over 7 bases. TRBV23-1 is an ORF for which the function is uncertain. This CDR3 has 14 residues. Trimming at V came to 4 bases and at J to 4 bases, leaving 4 bases not matched to a gene. The CDR3 reads CASSLQGEYNEQFF. The CDR3 nucleotides are TGCGCCAGCAGTCTCCAGGGGGAGTACAATGAGCAGTTCTTC.

This clone was counted a few times. J is TRBJ1-2 and V is TRBV19, with D uncertain. With 3 bases removed from V and 3 bases from J, the gap between germline ends came to 8 bases. Germline CDR1 LNHDA, CDR2 SQIVND (reference sequence). The CDR3 is 13 residues long. The CDR3 spells CASSMLADYGYTF. The DNA of the CDR3 is TGTGCCAGTAGTATGTTGGCAGACTATGGCTACACCTTC.

The rearrangement joins TRBV4-2 to TRBJ1-4, with D tentatively TRBD1 (5 bases). The V end lost 1 base, the J end lost 2 bases, and 5 bases lay between the germline ends. Germline CDR1 is LGHNA and CDR2 is YNFKEQ. The CDR3 runs to 14 residues. CDR3: CASSQGGTNEKLFF. The CDR3 DNA is TGTGCCAGCAGCCAAGGGGGCACTAATGAAAAACTGTTTTTT.

This chain uses TRBV19 with TRBJ1-2, with D unclear. Germline-derived CDR1 and CDR2 are LNHDA and SQIVND (reference sequence). Trimming left V 0 bases short and J 3 bases short, with 11 bases between. This CDR3 contains 15 residues. In DNA form, the CDR3 reads TGTGCCAGTAGTATAGAAGCACAGCTACACTATGGCTACACCTTC. Protein product: CASSIEAQLHYGYTF.

This chain connects TRBV7-8 to TRBJ2-7; D is possibly TRBD2 (6 bases). Trimming removed 1 base at V and 3 bases at J, with 13 bases between. The germline CDR1 and CDR2 sequences are SGHVS and FQNEAQ. The CDR3 extends over 15 amino acids. The CDR3 DNA follows: TGTGCCAGCAGCTTAGTTTCGGGGGAGGTCTACGAGCAGTACTTC. Translating it yields CASSLVSGEVYEQYF. Together with reference TRBV7-8 and TRBJ2-7, the CDR3 gives the full variable domain: GAGVSQSPRYKVAKRGQDVALRCDPISGHVSLFWYQQALGQGPEFLTYFQNEAQLDKSGLPSDRFFAERPEGSVSTLKIQRTQQEDSAVYLCASSLVSGEVYEQYFGPGTRLTVT.

The J gene is TRBJ1-5, the V gene TRBV18, with TRBD1 matching over 8 bases. V was clipped by 5 bases and J by 7 bases; unmatched bases: 13. Germline V gene lookup returns CDR1 KGHSH and CDR2 LQKENI. CDR3 length: 16 amino acids. CDR3 loop: CASSESRGREGQPQHF. The CDR3 DNA is TGTGCCAGCTCAGAAAGCAGGGGGCGCGAGGGGCAGCCCCAGCATTTT. Combining the CDR3 with reference TRBV18 and TRBJ1-5 gives the whole variable domain NAGVMQNPRHLVRRRGQEARLRCSPMKGHSHVYWYRQLPEEGLKFMVYLQKENIIDESGMPKERFSAEFPKEGPSILRIQQVVRGDSAAYFCASSESRGREGQPQHFGDGTRLSIL.

The chain couples TRBV6-1 to TRBJ2-7; D not certain. The germline V and J ends were trimmed by 2 bases and 3 bases, with 8 bases remaining between them. Germline CDR1 reads MNHNS; CDR2 reads SASEGT. The CDR3 has 13 residues. The CDR3 DNA sequence: TGTGCCAGCAGTGAAATCCCTCACTACGAGCAGTACTTC. It yields the protein CASSEIPHYEQYF.

This clone was seen many times. This chain joins TRBV4-1 and TRBJ2-7; maybe TRBD1 (5 bases). Germline CDR1 reads MGHRA; CDR2 reads YSYEKL. This CDR3 spans 13 amino acids. Between the trimmed V and J ends, which lost 5 bases and 3 bases, there was a span of 11 bases. CDR3 sequence reads: CASSSSQGYEQYF. Here the CDR3 DNA reads TGCGCCAGCAGCTCAAGCCAGGGCTACGAGCAGTACTTC.

This clone was detected a few times. The chain recombines TRBV2 with TRBJ1-5, with a weak D call TRBD1 (5 bases). V was clipped by 1 base and J by 6 bases, with 7 bases between them. This CDR3 spans 13 amino acids. The germline V gene has CDR1 SNHLY and CDR2 FYNNEI. The CDR3 sequence: CASSEDGGQPQHF. As DNA, the CDR3 is TGTGCCAGCAGTGAAGACGGGGGTCAGCCCCAGCATTTT.

The chain uses TRBV18 and TRBJ1-2; 12 nucleotides match TRBD1. From germline, CDR1 is KGHSH and CDR2 LQKENI. Trimming removed 0 bases from V and 6 bases from J; junction bases left unmatched: 5. The CDR3 sequence is 16 residues long. CDR3 in amino acids: CASSPPGQGAQDGYTF. The CDR3 DNA sequence: TGTGCCAGCTCACCACCGGGACAGGGGGCGCAAGATGGCTACACCTTC.